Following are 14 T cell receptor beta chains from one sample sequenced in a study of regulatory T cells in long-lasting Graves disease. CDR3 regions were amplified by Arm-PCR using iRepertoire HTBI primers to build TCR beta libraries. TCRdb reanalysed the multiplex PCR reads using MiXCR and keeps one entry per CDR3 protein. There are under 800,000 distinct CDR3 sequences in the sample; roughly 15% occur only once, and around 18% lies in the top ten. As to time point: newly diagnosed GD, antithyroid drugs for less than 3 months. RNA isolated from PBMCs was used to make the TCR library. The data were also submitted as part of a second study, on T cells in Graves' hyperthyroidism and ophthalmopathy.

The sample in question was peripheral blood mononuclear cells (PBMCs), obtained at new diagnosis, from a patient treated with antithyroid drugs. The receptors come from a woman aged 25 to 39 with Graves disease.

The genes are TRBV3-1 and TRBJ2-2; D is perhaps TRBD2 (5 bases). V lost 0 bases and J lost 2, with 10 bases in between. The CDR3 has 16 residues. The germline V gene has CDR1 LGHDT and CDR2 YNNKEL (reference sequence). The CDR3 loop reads CASSQERGINTGELFF. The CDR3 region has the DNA TGTGCCAGCAGCCAAGAGAGAGGGATTAACACCGGGGAGCTGTTTTTT.

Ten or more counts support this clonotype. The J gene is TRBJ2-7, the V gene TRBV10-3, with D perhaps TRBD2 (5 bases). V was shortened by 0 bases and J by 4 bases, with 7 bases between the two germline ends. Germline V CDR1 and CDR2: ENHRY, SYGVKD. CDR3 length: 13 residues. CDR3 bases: TGTGCCATCAGTGAGTCCACTAGATACGAGCAGTACTTC. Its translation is CAISESTRYEQYF.

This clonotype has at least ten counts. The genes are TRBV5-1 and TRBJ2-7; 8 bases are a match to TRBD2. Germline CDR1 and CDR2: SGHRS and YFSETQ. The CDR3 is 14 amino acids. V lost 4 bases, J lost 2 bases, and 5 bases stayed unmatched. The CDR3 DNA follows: TGCGCCAGCAGCGCCGGACTAGCCGCCTACGAGCAGTACTTC. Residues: CASSAGLAAYEQYF.

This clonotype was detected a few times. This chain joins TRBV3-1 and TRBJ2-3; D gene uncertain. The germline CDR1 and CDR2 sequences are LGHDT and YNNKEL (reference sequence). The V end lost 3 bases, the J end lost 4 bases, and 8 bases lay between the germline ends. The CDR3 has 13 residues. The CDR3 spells CASSQFNSDTQYF. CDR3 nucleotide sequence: TGTGCCAGCAGCCAGTTCAATTCAGATACGCAGTATTTT.

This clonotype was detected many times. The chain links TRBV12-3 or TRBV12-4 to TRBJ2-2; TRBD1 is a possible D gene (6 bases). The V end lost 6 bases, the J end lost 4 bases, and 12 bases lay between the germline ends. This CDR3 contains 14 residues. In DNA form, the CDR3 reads TGTGCCAGCAGACCGACAGGCGTCACCGGGGAGCTGTTTTTT. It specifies CASRPTGVTGELFF.

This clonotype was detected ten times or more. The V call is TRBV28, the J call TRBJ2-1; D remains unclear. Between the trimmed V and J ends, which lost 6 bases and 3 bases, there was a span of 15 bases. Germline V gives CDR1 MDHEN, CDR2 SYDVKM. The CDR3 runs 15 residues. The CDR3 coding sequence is TGTGCCAGCAGGTTGGGCCCACCTCGCTACAATGAGCAGTTCTTC. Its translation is CASRLGPPRYNEQFF. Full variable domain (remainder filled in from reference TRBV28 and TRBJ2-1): DVKVTQSSRYLVKRTGEKVFLECVQDMDHENMFWYRQDPGLGLRLIYFSYDVKMKEKGDIPEGYSVSREKKERFSLILESASTNQTSMYLCASRLGPPRYNEQFFGPGTRLTVL.

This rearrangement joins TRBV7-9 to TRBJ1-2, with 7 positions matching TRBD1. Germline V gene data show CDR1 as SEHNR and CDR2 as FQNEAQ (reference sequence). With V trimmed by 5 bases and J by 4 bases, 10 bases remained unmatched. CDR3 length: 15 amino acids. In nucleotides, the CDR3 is TGTGCCAGCAGCCATTCGACAGGGTCGGCCTATGGCTACACCTTC. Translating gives CASSHSTGSAYGYTF.

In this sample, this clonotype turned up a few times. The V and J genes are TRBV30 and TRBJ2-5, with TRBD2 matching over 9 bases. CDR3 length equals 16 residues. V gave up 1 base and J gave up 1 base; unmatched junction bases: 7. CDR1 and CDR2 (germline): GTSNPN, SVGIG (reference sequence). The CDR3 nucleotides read TGTGCCTGGAGTGGCGTGGGCGGGAGGGGCCAAGAGACCCAGTACTTC. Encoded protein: CAWSGVGGRGQETQYF.

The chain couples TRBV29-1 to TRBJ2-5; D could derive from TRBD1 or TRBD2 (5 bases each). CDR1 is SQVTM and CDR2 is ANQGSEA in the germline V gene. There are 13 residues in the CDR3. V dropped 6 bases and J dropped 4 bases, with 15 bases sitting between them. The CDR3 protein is CSVRDAKGETQYF. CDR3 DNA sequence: TGCAGCGTCCGGGACGCCAAAGGAGAGACCCAGTACTTC.

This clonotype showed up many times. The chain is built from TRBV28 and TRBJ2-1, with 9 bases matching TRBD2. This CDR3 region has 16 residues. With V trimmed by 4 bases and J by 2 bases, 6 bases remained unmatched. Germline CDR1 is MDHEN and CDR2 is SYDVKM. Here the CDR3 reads CASSSPLAGTYNEQFF. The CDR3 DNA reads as TGTGCCAGCAGTTCACCGCTAGCGGGAACCTACAATGAGCAGTTCTTC.

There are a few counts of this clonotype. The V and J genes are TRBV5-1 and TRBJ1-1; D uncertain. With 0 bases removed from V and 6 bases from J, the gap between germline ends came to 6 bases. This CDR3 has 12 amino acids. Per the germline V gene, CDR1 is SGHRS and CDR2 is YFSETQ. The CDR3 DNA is TGCGCCAGCAGCTTGGAGGGCGCTGAAGCTTTCTTT. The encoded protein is CASSLEGAEAFF.

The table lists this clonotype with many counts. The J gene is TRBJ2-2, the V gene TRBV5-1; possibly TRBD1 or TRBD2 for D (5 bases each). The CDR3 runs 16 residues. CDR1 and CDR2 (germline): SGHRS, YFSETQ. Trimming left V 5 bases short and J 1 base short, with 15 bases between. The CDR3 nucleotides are TGCGCCAGCAGTAAACCGGGACCGGTGAACACCGGGGAGCTGTTTTTT. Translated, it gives CASSKPGPVNTGELFF.

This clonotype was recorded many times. Here the CDR3 DNA reads TGTGCCAGCAGCCAAGCCGGGAACACCTACGAGCAGTACTTC. Protein: CASSQAGNTYEQYF. This chain links TRBV11-1 with TRBJ2-7; TRBD2 might be the D (5 bases). The CDR3 covers 14 residues. CDR1 is SGHAT, CDR2 FQDESV, per germline (reference sequence). The V and J ends lost 5 bases and 2 bases respectively, with 13 bases between them.

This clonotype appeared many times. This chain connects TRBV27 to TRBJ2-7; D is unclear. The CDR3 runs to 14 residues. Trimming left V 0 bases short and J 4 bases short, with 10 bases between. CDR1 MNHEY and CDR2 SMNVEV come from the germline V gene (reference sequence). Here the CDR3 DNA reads TGTGCCAGCAGTTTATCCCCCCAAGGTTACGAGCAGTACTTC. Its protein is CASSLSPQGYEQYF.